The T cell receptor beta chain under discussion was sequenced for a study of blood T cell repertoires in COVID-19. Profiling relied on immunoSEQ multiplex PCR, and the TCRdb table lists in-frame clones only, not all of them. The sample contains around 380,000 clones, approximately 87% of which appear only once. The V segment lost 2 bases and the J segment 10 bases; nucleotides outside the gene matches: 6. Germline V gives CDR1 MGHRA, CDR2 YSYEKL. This CDR3 region has 15 residues. This clone came up once. The chain has TRBV4-1 and TRBJ1-6; 9 nucleotides align to TRBD1. The receptor was derived from a man younger than 45 who had recovered from COVID-19. The sequencing sample was made of PBMCs or T cells enriched from blood (not recorded which). The CDR3 region has the DNA TGCGCCAGCAGCCAACGGGACAGGGCAGGCTCACCCCTCCACTTT. This codes for CASSQRDRAGSPLHF.